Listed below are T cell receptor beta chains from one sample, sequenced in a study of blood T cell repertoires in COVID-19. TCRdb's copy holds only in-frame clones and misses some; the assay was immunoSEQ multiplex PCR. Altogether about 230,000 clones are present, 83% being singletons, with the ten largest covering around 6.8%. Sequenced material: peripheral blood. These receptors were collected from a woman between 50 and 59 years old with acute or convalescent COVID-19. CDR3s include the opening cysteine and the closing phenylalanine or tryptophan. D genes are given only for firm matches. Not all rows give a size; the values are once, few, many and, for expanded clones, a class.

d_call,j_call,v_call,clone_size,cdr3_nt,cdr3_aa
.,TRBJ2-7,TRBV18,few,TGTGCCAGCTCACCCGCAGGCTACGAGCAGTACTTC,CASSPAGYEQYF
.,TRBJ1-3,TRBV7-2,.,TGTGCCAGCAGAAATAGCTCTGGAAACACCATATATTTT,CASRNSSGNTIYF
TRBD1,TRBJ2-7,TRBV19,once,TGTGCCAGTAGTATTGGGACAGGGGATATCTCCTACGAGCAGTACTTC,CASSIGTGDISYEQYF
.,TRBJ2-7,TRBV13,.,TGTGCCAGCAGCTTAGGCGGAGAAACCTACGAGCAGTACTTC,CASSLGGETYEQYF
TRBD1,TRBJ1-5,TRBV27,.,TGTGCCAGCAGGACAGGGGGCTTGAATCAGCCCCAGCATTTT,CASRTGGLNQPQHF
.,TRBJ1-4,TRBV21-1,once,TGTTCCGTGGGCCTTCTTAAGGAAAAACTGTTTTTT,CSVGLLKEKLFF
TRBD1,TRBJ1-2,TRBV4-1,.,TGCGCCAGCAGCCAGGGACAGGGAGTCTACACCTTC,CASSQGQGVYTF
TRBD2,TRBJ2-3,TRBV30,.,TGTGCCTGGAGTTTTAGCGGGGGCACAGATACGCAGTATTTT,CAWSFSGGTDTQYF
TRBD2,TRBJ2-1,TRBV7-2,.,TGTGCCAGCGGACAGACTAGCGGGGGGTGGGTGGAGCAGTTCTTC,CASGQTSGGWVEQFF
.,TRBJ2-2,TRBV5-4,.,TGTGCCAGCAGCTTTGGCGGTCTAGCTAGCACCGGGGAGCTGTTTTTT,CASSFGGLASTGELFF
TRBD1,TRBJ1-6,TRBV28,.,TGTGCCAGCAGTTGGACAGGGGGAATTCGTTCACCCCTCCACTTT,CASSWTGGIRSPLHF
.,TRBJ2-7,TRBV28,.,TGTGCCAGCAGACCGGGCGGGGAGGTCTACGAGCAGTACTTC,CASRPGGEVYEQYF